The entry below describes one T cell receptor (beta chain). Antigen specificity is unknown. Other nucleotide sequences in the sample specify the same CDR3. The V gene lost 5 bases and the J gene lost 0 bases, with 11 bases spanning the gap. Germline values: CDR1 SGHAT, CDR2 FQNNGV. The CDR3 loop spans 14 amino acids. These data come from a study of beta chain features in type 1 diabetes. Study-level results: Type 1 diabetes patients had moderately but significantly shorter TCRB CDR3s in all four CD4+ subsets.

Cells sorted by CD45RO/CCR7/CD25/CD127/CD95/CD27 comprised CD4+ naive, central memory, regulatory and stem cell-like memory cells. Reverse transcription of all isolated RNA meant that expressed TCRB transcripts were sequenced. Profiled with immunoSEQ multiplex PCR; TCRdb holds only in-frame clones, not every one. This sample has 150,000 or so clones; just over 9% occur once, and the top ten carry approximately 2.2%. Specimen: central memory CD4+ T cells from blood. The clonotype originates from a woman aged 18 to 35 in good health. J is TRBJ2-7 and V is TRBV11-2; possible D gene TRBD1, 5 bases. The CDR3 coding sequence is TGTGCCAGCAGCCTAAGACAGAGCTCCTACGAGCAGTACTTC. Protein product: CASSLRQSSYEQYF.